The text below deals with one TCR beta chain. This entry comes from a study of cytomegalovirus exposure and HLA in healthy donors. The V and J ends lost 4 bases and 8 bases respectively, with 12 bases between them. CDR1 is LNHDA, CDR2 SQIVND, per germline (reference sequence). The CDR3 loop spans 13 amino acids. Primers: 60 Vbeta forward and 13 Jbeta reverse. Assay used: immunoSEQ multiplex PCR; TCRdb lists only in-frame clones, some missing. The sample holds about 67,000 clones, roughly 80% seen once. The specimen sequenced was PBMCs. The chain joins TRBV19 to TRBJ2-4; D is possibly TRBD1 (5 bases). The receptor's source is a woman between 25 and 40 years old in good health and CMV-seronegative. In nucleotides, the CDR3 is TGTGCCAGTAGTAATTCAGTCAGGGACATTCAGTACTTC. Residues: CASSNSVRDIQYF.